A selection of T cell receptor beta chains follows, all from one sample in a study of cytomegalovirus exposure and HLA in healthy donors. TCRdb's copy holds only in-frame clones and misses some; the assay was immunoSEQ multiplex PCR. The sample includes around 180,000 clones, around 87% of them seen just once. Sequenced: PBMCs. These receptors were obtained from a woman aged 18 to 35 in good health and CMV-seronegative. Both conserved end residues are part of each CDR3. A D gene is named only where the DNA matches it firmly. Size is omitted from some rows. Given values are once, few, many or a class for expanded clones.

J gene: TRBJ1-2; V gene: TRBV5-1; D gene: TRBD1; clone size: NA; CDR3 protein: CASSLEGQRYGYTF; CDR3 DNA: TGCGCCAGCAGCTTGGAGGGACAGAGATATGGCTACACCTTC
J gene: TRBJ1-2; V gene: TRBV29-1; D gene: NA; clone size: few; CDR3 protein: CSVGQLPNYGYTF; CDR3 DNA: TGCAGCGTTGGACAGCTCCCTAACTATGGCTACACCTTC
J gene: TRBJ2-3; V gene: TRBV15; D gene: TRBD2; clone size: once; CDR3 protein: CATRGEGGDTQYF; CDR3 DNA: TGTGCCACCCGGGGGGAAGGAGGAGATACGCAGTATTTT
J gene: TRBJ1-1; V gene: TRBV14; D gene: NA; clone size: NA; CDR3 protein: CASSINSMFLINTEAFF; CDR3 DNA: TGTGCCAGCAGCATTAACAGTATGTTCTTAATAAACACTGAAGCTTTCTTT
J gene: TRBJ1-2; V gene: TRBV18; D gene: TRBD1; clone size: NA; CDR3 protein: CASSRDPGGFDGYTF; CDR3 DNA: TGTGCCAGCTCGCGGGACCCAGGGGGATTTGATGGCTACACCTTC
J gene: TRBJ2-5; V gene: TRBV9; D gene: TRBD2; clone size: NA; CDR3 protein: CASSVAPFPLGGTSGVRLETQYF; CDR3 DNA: TGTGCCAGCAGCGTAGCCCCTTTTCCGCTAGGCGGGACTAGCGGGGTCAGGTTAGAGACCCAGTACTTC
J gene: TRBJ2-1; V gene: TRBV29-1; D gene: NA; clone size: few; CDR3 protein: CSVEMSVSYNEQFF; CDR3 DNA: TGCAGCGTTGAAATGAGCGTGTCCTACAATGAGCAGTTCTTC
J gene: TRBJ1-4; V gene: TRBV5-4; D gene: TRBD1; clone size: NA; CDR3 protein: CASSLGQGAFGEKLFF; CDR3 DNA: TGTGCCAGCAGCTTGGGACAGGGAGCCTTTGGGGAAAAACTGTTTTTT
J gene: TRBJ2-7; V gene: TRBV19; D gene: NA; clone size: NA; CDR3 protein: CASSIGVRADEQYF; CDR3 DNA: TGTGCCAGTAGTATCGGTGTCAGGGCCGACGAGCAGTACTTC
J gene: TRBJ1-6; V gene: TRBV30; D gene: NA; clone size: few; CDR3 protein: CAGTFRAGVHF; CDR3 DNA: TGTGCCGGGACCTTCAGGGCAGGAGTCCACTTT
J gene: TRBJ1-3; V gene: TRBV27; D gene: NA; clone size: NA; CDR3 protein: CASSFSGGTTGNTIYF; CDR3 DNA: TGTGCCAGCAGTTTTTCGGGAGGAACAACTGGAAACACCATATATTTT
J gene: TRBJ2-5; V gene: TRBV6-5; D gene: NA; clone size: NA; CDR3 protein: CASSKGWETQYF; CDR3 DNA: TGTGCCAGCAGCAAGGGGTGGGAGACCCAGTACTTC
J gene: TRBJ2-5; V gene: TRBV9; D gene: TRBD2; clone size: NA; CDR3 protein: CASSALGLAQETQYF; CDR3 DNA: TGTGCCAGCAGCGCCTTAGGACTAGCTCAAGAGACCCAGTACTTC
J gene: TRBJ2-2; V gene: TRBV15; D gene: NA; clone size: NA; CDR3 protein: CATSRDRLAVLAGELFF; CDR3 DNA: TGTGCCACCAGCAGAGATAGGTTAGCGGTGCTTGCCGGGGAGCTGTTTTTT
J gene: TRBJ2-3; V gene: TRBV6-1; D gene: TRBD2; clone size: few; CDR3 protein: CATVQRGRDDTQYF; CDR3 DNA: TGTGCCACCGTCCAGCGGGGGCGAGATGATACGCAGTATTTT
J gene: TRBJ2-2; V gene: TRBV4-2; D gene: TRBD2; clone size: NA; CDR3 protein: CASGGGSDTGELFF; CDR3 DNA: TGTGCCAGCGGGGGGGGAAGTGACACCGGGGAGCTGTTTTTT
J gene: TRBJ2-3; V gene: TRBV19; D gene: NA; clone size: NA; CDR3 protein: CASTPSTLTRTDTQYF; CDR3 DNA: TGTGCCAGTACTCCCTCGACACTGACGCGCACAGATACGCAGTATTTT
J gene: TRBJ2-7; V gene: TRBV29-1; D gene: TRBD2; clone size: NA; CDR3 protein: CSVCLASGIYEQYF; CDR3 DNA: TGCAGCGTCTGTCTCGCTAGCGGCATATACGAGCAGTACTTC
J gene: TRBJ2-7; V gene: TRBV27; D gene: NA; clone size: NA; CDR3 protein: CASSSGGGGYEQYF; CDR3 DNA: TGTGCCAGCAGTTCAGGGGGAGGTGGATACGAGCAGTACTTC
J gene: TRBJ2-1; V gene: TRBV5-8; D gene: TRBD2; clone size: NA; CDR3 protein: CASSTPPGTSGRNEQFF; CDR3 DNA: TGTGCCAGCAGCACACCTCCGGGGACTAGCGGGAGAAATGAGCAGTTCTTC
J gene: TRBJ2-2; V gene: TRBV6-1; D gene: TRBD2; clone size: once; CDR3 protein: CASSELAGGPIGELFF; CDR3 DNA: TGTGCCAGCAGTGAATTGGCGGGGGGGCCCATCGGGGAGCTGTTTTTT
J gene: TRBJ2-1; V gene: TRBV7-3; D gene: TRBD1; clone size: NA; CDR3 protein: CASSPSGTGYNEQFF; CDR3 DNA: TGTGCCAGCAGCCCCTCCGGGACAGGGTATAATGAGCAGTTCTTC
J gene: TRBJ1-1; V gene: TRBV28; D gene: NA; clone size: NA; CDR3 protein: CASSGTDRRGTEAFF; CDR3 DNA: TGTGCCAGCAGTGGAACCGATCGAAGGGGCACTGAAGCTTTCTTT
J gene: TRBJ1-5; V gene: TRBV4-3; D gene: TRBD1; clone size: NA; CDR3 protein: CASSRDRAGNQPQHF; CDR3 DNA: TGCGCCAGCAGCCGCGACAGGGCTGGCAATCAGCCCCAGCATTTT
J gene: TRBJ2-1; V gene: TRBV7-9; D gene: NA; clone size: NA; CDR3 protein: CASLGGNEQFF; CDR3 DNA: TGTGCCAGCTTAGGGGGTAATGAGCAGTTCTTC
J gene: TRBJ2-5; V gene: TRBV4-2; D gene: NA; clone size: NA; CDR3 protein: CASSAQGPFTHQETQYF; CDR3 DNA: TGTGCCAGCAGCGCGCAGGGGCCCTTCACCCACCAAGAGACCCAGTACTTC
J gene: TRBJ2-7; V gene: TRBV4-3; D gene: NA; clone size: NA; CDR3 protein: CASSQDSLAFSYEQYF; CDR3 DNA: TGCGCCAGCAGCCAAGATTCCCTAGCGTTCTCCTACGAGCAGTACTTC
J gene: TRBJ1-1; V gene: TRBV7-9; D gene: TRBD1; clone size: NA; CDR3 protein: CASRLPGGMNTEAFF; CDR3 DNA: TGTGCCAGCAGGCTCCCAGGGGGGATGAACACTGAAGCTTTCTTT
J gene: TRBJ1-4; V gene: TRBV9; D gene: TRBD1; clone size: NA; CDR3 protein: CASSADRVFNEKLFF; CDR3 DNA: TGTGCCAGCAGCGCCGACAGGGTCTTTAATGAAAAACTGTTTTTT